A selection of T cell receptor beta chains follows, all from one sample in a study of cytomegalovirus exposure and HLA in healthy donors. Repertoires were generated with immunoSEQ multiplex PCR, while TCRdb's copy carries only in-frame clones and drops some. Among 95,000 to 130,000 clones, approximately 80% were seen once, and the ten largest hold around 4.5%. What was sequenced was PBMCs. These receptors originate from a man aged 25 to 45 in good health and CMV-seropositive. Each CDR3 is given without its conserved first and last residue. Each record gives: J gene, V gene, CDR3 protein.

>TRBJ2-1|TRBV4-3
ASSPTLAGENEQF
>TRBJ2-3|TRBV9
ASSVAATSTDTQY
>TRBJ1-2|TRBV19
ASRNLRFNYGYT
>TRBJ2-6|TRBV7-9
ASSSDRESSWGANVLT
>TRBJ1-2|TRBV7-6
ASSLSHSYGYT
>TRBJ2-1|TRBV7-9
ASSFQYNEQF
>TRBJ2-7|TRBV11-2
ASPGHSYEQY
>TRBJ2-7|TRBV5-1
ASSLASTGQWDYEQY
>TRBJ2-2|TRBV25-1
ASSAIGAGGTGELF
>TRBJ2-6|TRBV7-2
ASSLRIPGGARANVLT
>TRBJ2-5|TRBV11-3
ASSLGDRVNQETQY
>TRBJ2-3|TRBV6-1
ASSDLPLGGAGRLDTQY
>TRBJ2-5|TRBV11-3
ASSFSLQETQY
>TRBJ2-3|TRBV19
ASSSPGLAGARDTQY
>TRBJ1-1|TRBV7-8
ASSPRQGGLSTEAF
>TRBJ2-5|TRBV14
ASSRTPQETQY
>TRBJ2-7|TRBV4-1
ASSHGQGEGYEQY
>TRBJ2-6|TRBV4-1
ASSLDSGANVLT
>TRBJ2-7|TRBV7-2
ASSGGGTYEQY
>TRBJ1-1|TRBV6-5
ASSYLTGLEAF
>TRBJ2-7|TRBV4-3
ASSLRTGRYEQY
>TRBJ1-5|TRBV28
ASSSGSGDNQPQH
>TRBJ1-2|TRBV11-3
ASSLDPGNGYT
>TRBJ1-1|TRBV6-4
ASSVDRGTEAF
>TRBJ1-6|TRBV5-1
ASSLGQGSSPLH
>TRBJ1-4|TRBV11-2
ASSNLGAGVREKLF
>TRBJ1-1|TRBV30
AWSVGVVGTEAF
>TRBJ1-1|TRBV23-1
ASSQLYRQGQRMNTEAF
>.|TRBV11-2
ASSLASQGQGFYEQY
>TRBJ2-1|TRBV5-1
ASSGGQYNEQF
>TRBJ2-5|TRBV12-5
ASGLVQTFGTQY
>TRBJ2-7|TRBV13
ASSPPAAYEQY
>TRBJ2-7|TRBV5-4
ASRRQGAGYEQY
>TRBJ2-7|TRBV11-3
ASSLDGQGRGYEQY
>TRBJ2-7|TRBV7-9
ASSPPGGSGYEQY
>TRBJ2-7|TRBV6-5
ASSITGPPYEQY
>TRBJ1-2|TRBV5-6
ASSPDRGVYGYT
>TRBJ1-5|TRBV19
ASSVPQGRQH
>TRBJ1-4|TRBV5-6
ASSLPGTSMEKLF
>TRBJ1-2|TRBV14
ASSAGTGPTHT
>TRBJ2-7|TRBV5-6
ASSLGGGWYEQY
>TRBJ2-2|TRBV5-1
ASSPGRGAGELF
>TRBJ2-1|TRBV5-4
ASSWLAGGLGEQF
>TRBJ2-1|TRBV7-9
ASSFEGRGPLNEQF
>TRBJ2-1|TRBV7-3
SSSPSLAGGRNEQF
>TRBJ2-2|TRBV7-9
ASSLMDSPDPANTGELF
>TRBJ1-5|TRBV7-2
ASSLAGGGNQPQH
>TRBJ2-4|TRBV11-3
ASSLWTPGSGKNSQY
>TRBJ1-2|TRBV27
ASSSDRGGYT
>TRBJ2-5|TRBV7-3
ASRQGGSQETQY
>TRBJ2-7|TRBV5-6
ASSLQDGSSYEQY
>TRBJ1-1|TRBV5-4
ASSFPGQSDTEAF
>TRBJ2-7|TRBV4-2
ASSSSRAGGPHEQY